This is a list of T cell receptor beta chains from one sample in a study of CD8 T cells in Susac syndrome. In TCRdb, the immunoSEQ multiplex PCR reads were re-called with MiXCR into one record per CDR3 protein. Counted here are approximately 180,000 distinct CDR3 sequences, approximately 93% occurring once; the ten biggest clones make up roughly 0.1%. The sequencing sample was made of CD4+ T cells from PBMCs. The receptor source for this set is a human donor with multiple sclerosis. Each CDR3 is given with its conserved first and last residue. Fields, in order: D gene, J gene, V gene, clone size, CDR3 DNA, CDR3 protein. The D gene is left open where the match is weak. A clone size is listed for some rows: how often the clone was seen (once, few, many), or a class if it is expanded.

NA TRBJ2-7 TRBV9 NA TGTGCCAGCAGCGTAGCCCCCCAGGTAGGGGAGCAGTACTTC CASSVAPQVGEQYF
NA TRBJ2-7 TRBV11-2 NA TGTGCCAGCAGCTTAGATAACTTCAGGCGCCTCGCGGACTACGAGCAGTACTTC CASSLDNFRRLADYEQYF
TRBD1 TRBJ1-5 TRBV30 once TGTGCCTGGACCGACAGGGGAAGCAATCAGCCCCAGCATTTT CAWTDRGSNQPQHF
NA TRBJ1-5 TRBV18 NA TGTGCCAGCTCACCACAGAGCAGCAGCAATCAGCCCCAGCATTTT CASSPQSSSNQPQHF
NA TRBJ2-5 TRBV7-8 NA TGTGCCAGCAGCTCGGGGACGAACCAAGAGACCCAGTACTTC CASSSGTNQETQYF
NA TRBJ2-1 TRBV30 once TGTGCCTGGAGTGTCGAGACATCCACCTACAATGAGCAGTTCTTC CAWSVETSTYNEQFF
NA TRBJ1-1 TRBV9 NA TGTGCCAGCAGCGCCCACGCAGGACATGAAGCTTTCTTT CASSAHAGHEAFF
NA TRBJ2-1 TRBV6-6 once TGTGCCAGCAGTACCCGCGGCGGAGAGGCCTACAATGAGCAGTTCTTC CASSTRGGEAYNEQFF
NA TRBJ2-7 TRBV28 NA TGTGCCAGCGAATCAGGAATGGGCGACGAGCAGTACTTC CASESGMGDEQYF
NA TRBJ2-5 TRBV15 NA TGTGCCACCAGCAGCCAACTAGCCGCCGCGGAGACCCAGTACTTC CATSSQLAAAETQYF